These 20 T cell receptor beta chains were all obtained from the same sample, sequenced in a study of blood T cell repertoires in COVID-19. Only in-frame clones appear in the TCRdb table, and some are missing; sequencing was by immunoSEQ multiplex PCR. The table includes around 270,000 clones, around 84% detected once. Source material: peripheral blood. These receptors were taken from a woman aged 40 to 55 who had recovered from COVID-19.

The V gene is TRBV9, the J gene TRBJ2-3, with TRBD1 identical over 8 bases. Germline lookup yields CDR1 SGDLS and CDR2 YYNGEE. This CDR3 has 18 residues. The V segment lost 0 bases and the J segment 2 bases; nucleotides outside the gene matches: 11. CDR3 amino acids: CASSVADRGQYLTDTQYF. The CDR3, as DNA: TGTGCCAGCAGCGTAGCTGACAGGGGCCAGTACCTCACAGATACGCAGTATTTT.

This clone was seen more than once but under ten times. V is TRBV2 and J is TRBJ1-6; the match to TRBD1 covers 10 bases. After removal of 7 bases from V and 7 bases from J, the junction contained 4 bases not matched to a gene. The germline gives CDR1 SNHLY, CDR2 FYNNEI. The CDR3 is 14 residues long. The CDR3 spells CASNLDRGNSPLHF. The CDR3 nucleotides read TGTGCCAGCAACTTGGACAGGGGGAATTCACCCCTCCACTTT.

This rearrangement joins TRBV24-1 to TRBJ2-3, with TRBD1 matching over 7 bases. This CDR3 has 13 residues. The V gene end was trimmed by 9 bases and the J gene end by 9 bases; junction bases not matched to a gene: 11. Germline-derived CDR1 and CDR2 are KGHDR and SFDVKD. CDR3 DNA: TGTGCCACCGCCGAGGGGGCGTCGGGCACGCAGTATTTT. This encodes CATAEGASGTQYF.

The V call is TRBV7-3, the J call TRBJ2-7; D unresolved. CDR3 size: 13 residues. V was clipped by 1 base and J by 7 bases, with 11 bases between them. The germline V gene has CDR1 SGHTA and CDR2 FQGTGA. CDR3: CASSLIPKEEQYF. As DNA, the CDR3 is TGTGCCAGCAGCTTAATACCGAAGGAGGAGCAGTACTTC. The whole variable domain, remainder taken from reference TRBV7-3 and TRBJ2-7, is GAGVSQTPSNKVTEKGKYVELRCDPISGHTALYWYRQSLGQGPEFLIYFQGTGAADDSGLPNDRFFAVRPEGSVSTLKIQRTERGDSAVYLCASSLIPKEEQYFGPGTRLTVT.

A single count supports this clone. The V and J genes are TRBV5-5 and TRBJ1-3; D is uncertain. Between the trimmed V and J ends, which lost 2 bases and 6 bases, there was a span of 18 bases. CDR3 size: 16 residues. Germline V gene data show CDR1 as SGHKS and CDR2 as YYEKEE (reference sequence). CDR3 residues: CASSFAGEAEVNTIYF. In nucleotides, the CDR3 is TGTGCCAGCAGCTTCGCTGGTGAGGCGGAAGTAAACACCATATATTTT. Filled out from reference TRBV5-5 and TRBJ1-3, the complete variable domain reads DAGVTQSPTHLIKTRGQQVTLRCSPISGHKSVSWYQQVLGQGPQFIFQYYEKEERGRGNFPDRFSARQFPNYSSELNVNALLLGDSALYLCASSFAGEAEVNTIYFGEGSWLTVV.

This rearrangement joins TRBV7-9 to TRBJ2-7, with 8 positions matching TRBD1. This CDR3 is built from 15 residues. Trimming took 5 bases from V and 1 from J; bases not matched to a gene: 7. From germline, CDR1 is SEHNR and CDR2 FQNEAQ (reference sequence). The CDR3 nucleotides read TGTGCCAGCAGCCCGACAGGGGTTTTTTCCTACGAGCAGTACTTC. It specifies CASSPTGVFSYEQYF. The full variable domain, its missing parts supplied by reference TRBV7-9 and TRBJ2-7, is DTGVSQNPRHKITKRGQNVTFRCDPISEHNRLYWYRQTLGQGPEFLTYFQNEAQLEKSRLLSDRFSAERPKGSFSTLEIQRTEQGDSAMYLCASSPTGVFSYEQYFGPGTRLTVT.

V usage is TRBV5-6 and J usage is TRBJ2-4; 8 bases are shared with TRBD1. CDR1 is SGHDT and CDR2 is YYEEEE in the germline V gene. The CDR3 sequence is 14 residues long. Unmatched junction bases numbered 10, after V lost 4 bases and J lost 10 bases. Written as DNA, the CDR3 is TGTGCCAGCAGCCCCAGGGGGCCGTCAGGGATTCAGTACTTC. Its protein product is CASSPRGPSGIQYF.

V gene TRBV6-5 combines with J gene TRBJ1-1; 10 bases match TRBD1. Germline CDR1 and CDR2: MNHEY and SVGAGI. This CDR3 has 11 amino acids. The J segment lost 13 bases and the V segment lost 9 bases, leaving 8 bases of the junction unmatched. The CDR3, as DNA: TGTGCCAGTACACTCGGGACAGGGGTTTTCTTT. This codes for CASTLGTGVFF.

The V call is TRBV6-6, the J call TRBJ1-1; D is undetermined. V was clipped by 3 bases and J by 2 bases, with 7 bases between them. This CDR3 is built from 13 residues. In germline, CDR1 is MNHNY, CDR2 SVGAGI (reference sequence). This chain's CDR3 is CASSYNYNTEAFF. The CDR3 DNA reads as TGTGCCAGCAGTTATAACTATAACACTGAAGCTTTCTTT.

The J gene is TRBJ2-1, the V gene TRBV6-2 or TRBV6-3; 11 nucleotides match TRBD2. Germline assignment: CDR1 MNHEY and CDR2 SVGEGT. This CDR3 has 15 amino acids. V trimming: 6 bases; J trimming: 7 bases; junction bases outside the gene matches: 8. The CDR3 region is CASSFSGGALNEQFF. CDR3 bases: TGTGCCAGCAGCTTTAGCGGGGGGGCTTTGAATGAGCAGTTCTTC.

The rearrangement joins TRBV28 to TRBJ2-6; D perhaps matches TRBD1 (5 bases). Deletions cut 5 bases from V and 0 bases from J, with 17 bases between. This CDR3 spans 18 amino acids. Germline CDR1 reads MDHEN; CDR2 reads SYDVKM. The CDR3 loop is CASSGDRTLSSGANVLTF. The CDR3 DNA reads TGTGCCAGCAGTGGTGACAGAACCCTGAGCTCTGGGGCCAACGTCCTGACTTTC. The variable domain in full, completed from reference TRBV28 and TRBJ2-6, reads DVKVTQSSRYLVKRTGEKVFLECVQDMDHENMFWYRQDPGLGLRLIYFSYDVKMKEKGDIPEGYSVSREKKERFSLILESASTNQTSMYLCASSGDRTLSSGANVLTFGAGSRLTVL.

The chain employs TRBV30 and TRBJ1-5; TRBD1 might be the D (5 bases). V lost 2 bases to trimming and J lost 4 bases, with 12 bases between them. This CDR3 has 14 amino acids. Germline assignment: CDR1 GTSNPN and CDR2 SVGIG (reference sequence). CDR3 coding DNA: TGTGCCTGGAGTAGCCAGGGATGGAATCAGCCCCAGCATTTT. This translates into CAWSSQGWNQPQHF.

The chain couples TRBV5-6 to TRBJ2-1; a possible D gene is TRBD1 (5 bases). CDR1 SGHDT and CDR2 YYEEEE come from the germline V gene. The CDR3 consists of 13 residues. V lost 4 bases, J lost 6 bases, and 11 bases lay in between. The CDR3 reads CASSPMQGNEQFF. CDR3 nucleotide sequence: TGTGCCAGCAGCCCAATGCAGGGCAATGAGCAGTTCTTC.

The chain joins TRBV11-2 to TRBJ2-3; D is ambiguous. V gave up 6 bases and J gave up 5 bases, with 18 bases separating them. Germline V gene lookup returns CDR1 SGHAT and CDR2 FQNNGV. This CDR3 is built from 15 residues. The DNA for the CDR3 is TGTGCCAGCAGGAAAAGAGAGGTTAAGCAAGATACGCAGTATTTT. It specifies CASRKREVKQDTQYF.

This clone was seen only a few times. The V call is TRBV6-1, the J call TRBJ1-2, with a possible D match to TRBD1 (6 bases). The CDR3 contains 19 residues. V lost 3 bases and J lost 1, with 24 bases in between. Germline CDR1 reads MNHNS; CDR2 reads SASEGT. CDR3 sequence (DNA): TGTGCCAGCAGTGACGCAGGGGCAAGAAGAGCCGGAGATAACTATGGCTACACCTTC. Amino acids: CASSDAGARRAGDNYGYTF.

This clone was counted once. This rearrangement joins TRBV30 to TRBJ1-6; maybe TRBD1 (6 bases). The CDR3 consists of 13 residues. CDR1 GTSNPN and CDR2 SVGIG come from the germline V gene (reference sequence). Trimming pared 8 bases from V and 6 bases from J, leaving 14 bases between. CDR3 DNA sequence: TGTGCCCTAATCCGGGACATTAATTCACCCCTCCACTTT. Its protein product is CALIRDINSPLHF.

This clone was counted once. The chain couples TRBV30 to TRBJ1-2; D possibly corresponds to TRBD1 (5 bases). Germline V gene lookup returns CDR1 GTSNPN and CDR2 SVGIG (reference sequence). Trimming shortened V by 3 bases and J by 0 bases, and 17 bases separated the two germline ends. This CDR3 is built from 16 residues. The CDR3 sequence: CAWSPTGRRANYGYTF. In DNA form, the CDR3 reads TGTGCCTGGAGCCCTACAGGACGGAGAGCTAACTATGGCTACACCTTC.

The chain has TRBV29-1 and TRBJ1-2; TRBD1 is a possible D gene (6 bases). CDR1 SQVTM and CDR2 ANQGSEA come from the germline V gene. The V end was cut by 0 bases, the J end by 3 bases, with 14 bases between. The CDR3 length is 15 residues. CDR3: CSVEDRTGRDYGYTF. CDR3 in DNA: TGCAGCGTTGAAGATCGTACAGGGAGGGACTATGGCTACACCTTC.

The chain is built from TRBV3-1 (or the pseudogene TRBV3-2) and TRBJ1-2; D not certain. This CDR3 is 12 amino acids long. CDR1 is LGHDT, CDR2 YNNKEL, per germline (reference sequence). V lost 1 base and J 8 bases, leaving 8 bases between the germline ends. CDR3 amino acids: CASSQARWGYTF. In DNA, the CDR3 is TGTGCCAGCAGCCAAGCCAGGTGGGGCTACACCTTC.

The chain recombines TRBV6-5 with TRBJ1-6; D remains unclear. V gave up 6 bases and J gave up 10 bases, with 10 bases separating them. There are 12 residues in the CDR3. Germline V gives CDR1 MNHEY, CDR2 SVGAGI. DNA of the CDR3: TGTGCCAGCAGGGGCAATGACTCACCCCTCCACTTT. It yields the protein CASRGNDSPLHF.